One and the same sample provided the 13 T cell receptor beta chains below, sequenced in a study of blood T cells in healthy people across ages. Alongside a J-beta primer mix, a sample-barcoded 5' primer served in a second PCR lasting 7 to 11 cycles. TCRdb itself ran the 5' RACE reads through MiXCR, one entry per CDR3 protein. The sample holds hundreds of thousands of distinct CDR3 sequences, roughly 21% seen once. The sequenced sample consisted of blood. All receptors derive from a man between 65 and 85 years old in good health.

J is TRBJ1-2 and V is TRBV4-1; D unresolved. Germline lookup yields CDR1 MGHRA and CDR2 YSYEKL. Trimming removed 1 base from V and 0 bases from J, with 12 bases in between. The CDR3 contains 16 residues. DNA for the CDR3: TGCGCCAGCAGCCAAGGTCAAAGTCGGGCTAACTATGGCTACACCTTC. Encoded protein: CASSQGQSRANYGYTF.

As DNA, the CDR3 is TGTGCCAGCAGCGGTATCGGTGCTAGCACAGATACGCAGTATTTT. It translates to CASSGIGASTDTQYF. The V and J genes are TRBV9 and TRBJ2-3, with D unclear. Trimming pared 3 bases from V and 0 bases from J, leaving 11 bases between. CDR1 and CDR2 (germline): SGDLS, YYNGEE. This CDR3 contains 15 residues.

In its sample, this clonotype was seen many times. The chain links TRBV6-5 to TRBJ1-6, with a weak D call TRBD1 (5 bases). The CDR3 has 15 residues. Per the germline V gene, CDR1 is MNHEY and CDR2 is SVGAGI. V shed 5 bases and J shed 7 bases, with 15 bases lying between them. The CDR3 DNA sequence: TGTGCCAGCAGTCGCATCAGGGAAGGGAATTCACCCCTCCACTTT. It is translated as CASSRIREGNSPLHF.

The rearrangement joins TRBV5-1 to TRBJ2-7, with 7 bases lining up with TRBD1. V gave up 3 bases and J gave up 0 bases; unmatched junction bases: 3. Germline V gene sequence: CDR1 SGHRS, CDR2 YFSETQ. The CDR3 runs 14 residues. This chain's CDR3 is CASSSTGISYEQYF. The CDR3 region has the DNA TGCGCCAGCAGCTCGACAGGGATCTCCTACGAGCAGTACTTC.

The chain combines TRBV12-3 or TRBV12-4 with TRBJ2-3; 7 positions agree with TRBD1. CDR3 length: 15 residues. V lost 6 bases to trimming and J lost 3 bases; unmatched junction nucleotides: 9. The CDR3 DNA reads TGTGCCAGCAGCCCCCGTGACAGGGTAACAGATACGCAGTATTTT. It specifies CASSPRDRVTDTQYF.

The chain's CDR3 is CASSSLAAANHEQYF. The CDR3 bases are TGTGCCAGCAGCTCCCTAGCGGCCGCCAACCACGAGCAGTACTTC. The chain employs TRBV7-2 and TRBJ2-7, with TRBD2 matching over 7 bases. With V trimmed by 4 bases and J by 5 bases, 11 bases remained unmatched. The CDR3 covers 15 residues. Germline CDR1 and CDR2: SGHTA and FQGNSA.

This chain joins TRBV12-3 or TRBV12-4 and TRBJ2-2; possibly TRBD2 for D (6 bases). CDR3 size: 14 residues. The ends were cut back, 5 bases at V and 5 bases at J, with 12 bases in the middle. The CDR3 sequence: CASSLGTRTGELFF. CDR3 DNA: TGTGCCAGCAGTCTCGGGACTCGTACCGGGGAGCTGTTTTTT.

This clonotype was seen a few times. The CDR3 DNA is TGTGCCAGCAGTGAAAGCAGGGGGGTTGGATACAATGAGCAGTTCTTC. Its protein is CASSESRGVGYNEQFF. The chain carries TRBV2 and TRBJ2-5; possibly TRBD1 for D (7 bases). Near its end, the DNA agrees better with TRBJ2-1, so the J call may be wrong. This CDR3 has 16 amino acids. Germline V gene data show CDR1 as SNHLY and CDR2 as FYNNEI.

About this clonotype: The junction differs from germline at one of its ends, possibly a read error. This chain connects TRBV5-5 to TRBJ2-5; D may be TRBD1 (6 bases). Judging by the DNA end, TRBJ2-7 fits better; the J call may be wrong. CDR3 length equals 15 residues. CDR1 is SGHKS and CDR2 is YYEKEE in the germline V gene (reference sequence). The CDR3 sequence: CVSSLTGTNSYEQYF. The CDR3 DNA follows: TGTGTCAGCAGCCTAACCGGGACAAACTCCTACGAGCAGTACTTC.

The chain has TRBV12-3 or TRBV12-4 and TRBJ1-1; 10 nucleotides match TRBD1. The CDR3 consists of 16 residues. J lost 6 bases, V lost 5 bases, and 12 bases had no gene match. The CDR3 sequence: CASSQVVGQGRPEAFF. CDR3 bases: TGTGCCAGCAGTCAGGTAGTGGGACAGGGGAGGCCTGAAGCTTTCTTT.

The chain carries TRBV7-2 and TRBJ2-3; unclear D gene. The ends were cut back, 1 base at V and 2 bases at J, with 10 bases in the middle. The CDR3 sequence is 15 residues long. Germline CDR1 and CDR2: SGHTA and FQGNSA. This CDR3 reads CASSLGWAVTDTQYF. CDR3 nucleotides: TGTGCCAGCAGCTTAGGATGGGCAGTCACAGATACGCAGTATTTT.

This clonotype was detected a few times. This may be a read error: a much more frequent sequence differs by one nucleotide. CDR3 nucleotides: TGTGCCGGCAGCCTGACAGGGCCTAGGAACGAGCAGTACTTC. Its translation is CAGSLTGPRNEQYF. The rearrangement links TRBV13 to TRBJ2-7, with TRBD1 identical over 7 bases. Germline V CDR1 and CDR2: PRHDT, FYEKMQ (reference sequence). The length of the CDR3 is 14 residues.

The CDR3 here is CASSWDYRYEQYF. In nucleotides, the CDR3 is TGTGCCAGCAGCTGGGACTACCGCTACGAGCAGTACTTC. The chain has TRBV7-3 and TRBJ2-1; 7 bases line up with TRBD2. Near its end, the DNA agrees better with TRBJ2-7, so the J call may be wrong. This CDR3 has 13 amino acids. Germline-derived CDR1 and CDR2 are SGHTA and FQGTGA.